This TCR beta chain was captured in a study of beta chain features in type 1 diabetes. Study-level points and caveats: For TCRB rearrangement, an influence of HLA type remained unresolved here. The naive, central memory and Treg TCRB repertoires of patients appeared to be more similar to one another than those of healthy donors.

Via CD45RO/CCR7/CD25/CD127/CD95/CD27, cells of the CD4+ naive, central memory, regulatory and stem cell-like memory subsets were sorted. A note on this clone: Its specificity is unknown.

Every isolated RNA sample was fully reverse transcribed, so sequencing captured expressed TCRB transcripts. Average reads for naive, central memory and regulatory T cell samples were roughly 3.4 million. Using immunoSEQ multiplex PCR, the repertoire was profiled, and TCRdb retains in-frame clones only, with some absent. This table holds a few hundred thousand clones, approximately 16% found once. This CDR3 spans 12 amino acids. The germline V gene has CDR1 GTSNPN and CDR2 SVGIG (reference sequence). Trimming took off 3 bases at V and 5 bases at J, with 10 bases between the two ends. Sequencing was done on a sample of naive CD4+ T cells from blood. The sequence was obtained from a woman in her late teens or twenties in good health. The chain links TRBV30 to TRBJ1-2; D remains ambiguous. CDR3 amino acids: CAWRWRPYGYTF. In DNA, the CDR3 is TGTGCCTGGAGGTGGAGACCTTATGGCTACACCTTC.